This TCR beta chain was observed in a study of early stage breast cancer tumors. The data were produced by immunoSEQ multiplex PCR, yet TCRdb's version contains in-frame clones alone and is incomplete. The sample holds 11,000 to 15,000 clones; roughly 83% are singletons and the top ten take about 7.4%. The sample taken for sequencing was normal breast tissue next to the tumor. The source is a person aged 45 to 60 with breast cancer.

The DNA of the CDR3 is TGTGCCAGCAGCTTATTGTCAAGGAGCGACACCGGGGAGCTGTTTTTT. This encodes CASSLLSRSDTGELFF. V and J are TRBV7-2 and TRBJ2-2; D call uncertain. Germline V gene data show CDR1 as SGHTA and CDR2 as FQGNSA. V was trimmed by 2 bases and J by 3 bases, leaving 13 bases between them. The CDR3 spans 16 residues.